A few counts support the clone carrying this T cell receptor (beta chain). The sample comes from a study of cytomegalovirus exposure and HLA in healthy donors. PCR amplification relied on 60 Vbeta primers (plus 13 Jbeta primers). Here immunoSEQ multiplex PCR was the method, and the copy in TCRdb shows in-frame clones only, minus some. Of about 18,000 clones in the sample, 65% to 75% were seen once. Sequenced input: PBMCs. This clonotype was sampled from a man between 18 and 29 years old in good health and CMV-seronegative.

In DNA, the CDR3 is TGTGCCAGCAGTGAAGCGCGTCGCAGGAATGAAAAACTGTTTTTT. Its protein is CASSEARRRNEKLFF. V is TRBV6-1 and J is TRBJ1-4; the D is unclear. This CDR3 has 15 residues. Trimming took 0 bases from V and 5 from J, leaving 10 bases between them. CDR1 is MNHNS, CDR2 SASEGT, per germline.